This T cell receptor (beta chain) is drawn from a study of blood T cell repertoires in COVID-19. About the study: The study drew acute and convalescent COVID-19 samples from the United States, Italy and Spain. PBMCs, B-cell-depleted T cells, or T cells were the source of the cDNA or gDNA that made up the material.

Each recovered donor of Cohort 3 presented with two negative PCRs, clearance, or symptom resolution. In the source study's methods: Amplifying reference gene primers gave estimates of nucleated cell counts. Assay: immunoSEQ multiplex PCR; the TCRdb copy retains only in-frame clones and omits some. V, J and clone size reflect that table, while D and trimming were determined from the DNA. The repertoire holds 95,000 to 150,000 clones, about four fifths seen once, with 3.5% to 4% in the top ten. The receptor was isolated from a woman aged 25-40 years who had recovered from COVID-19. Sequenced sample: PBMCs or T cells enriched from blood (not recorded which).

The CDR3 sequence is CASRTGLRGSNQPQHF. CDR3 DNA: TGTGCCAGCAGGACCGGACTACGAGGGAGCAATCAGCCCCAGCATTTT. The chain links TRBV2 to TRBJ1-5; unclear D gene. CDR1 is SNHLY, CDR2 FYNNEI, per germline. The CDR3 consists of 16 residues. V lost 6 bases, J lost 1 base, and 16 bases lay in between.